This is a list of T cell receptor beta chains from one sample in a study of regulatory T cells in long-lasting Graves disease. TCRdb called the multiplex PCR reads again in MiXCR, with one record for every CDR3 protein. The sample has 350,000 to 450,000 distinct CDR3 sequences; more than 13% are singletons. This sample also appeared in a second study, on T cells in Graves' hyperthyroidism and ophthalmopathy.

The material was peripheral blood mononuclear cells (PBMCs), obtained at new diagnosis, from a patient treated with antithyroid drugs. The receptors shown here come from a woman aged 25 to 39 with Graves disease. The CDR3 runs from the conserved cysteine through the conserved F or W. The D gene is left open where the match is weak. A row's size may be missing; if present it is once, few, many or a size class.

D: TRBD1
V: TRBV4-1
J: TRBJ1-1
size: .
DNA: TGCGCCAGCAGCCTAGCGGACAGGACCACTGAAGCTTTCTTT
CDR3: CASSLADRTTEAFF

D: TRBD1
V: TRBV27
J: TRBJ2-5
size: .
DNA: TGTGCCAGCACCCCAAGGGCAGGGGGCATAGAGACCCAGTACTTC
CDR3: CASTPRAGGIETQYF

D: .
V: TRBV19
J: TRBJ1-5
size: .
DNA: TGTGCCAGTAGTAATATCCGGGACTCAAGCAATCAGCCCCAGCATTTT
CDR3: CASSNIRDSSNQPQHF

D: TRBD2
V: TRBV10-2
J: TRBJ2-1
size: .
DNA: TGCGCCAGTTCGACTAGCGGACTATACTCCTACAATGAGCAGTTCTTC
CDR3: CASSTSGLYSYNEQFF

D: .
V: TRBV7-3
J: TRBJ2-2
size: .
DNA: TGTGCCAGCGCCGAGATGGGGGGGCCCACCCGCTACGGGGAGCTGTTTTTT
CDR3: CASAEMGGPTRYGELFF

D: .
V: TRBV30
J: TRBJ1-1
size: .
DNA: TGTGCCAGTAGTATACGGGCGAACACTGAAGCTTTCTTT
CDR3: CASSIRANTEAFF

D: .
V: TRBV6-1
J: TRBJ2-1
size: .
DNA: TGTGCCAGCAGAGGGGGGGCCCATCCCGTCCCCAATGAGCAGTTCTTC
CDR3: CASRGGAHPVPNEQFF

D: TRBD2
V: TRBV19
J: TRBJ2-7
size: few
DNA: TGTGCCAGTAGTATAGGATACGGGCGGGAGGCCAGCGAGCAGTACTTC
CDR3: CASSIGYGREASEQYF

D: TRBD1
V: TRBV25-1
J: TRBJ1-4
size: few
DNA: TGTGCCAGCAGTTTTGGGACAGGGGGCCCTGAAAAACTGTTTTTT
CDR3: CASSFGTGGPEKLFF

D: .
V: TRBV29-1
J: TRBJ1-2
size: .
DNA: TGCAGCGTTGAATTCAGCTATGGCTACACCTTC
CDR3: CSVEFSYGYTF

D: TRBD1
V: TRBV6-1
J: TRBJ2-4
size: many
DNA: TGTGCCAGCAGTCCTGAGGGGGCCGACATTCAGTACTTC
CDR3: CASSPEGADIQYF

D: .
V: TRBV18
J: TRBJ2-2
size: many
DNA: TGTGCCAGCTCACCAAGGCAGTTTACCGGGGAGCTGTTTTTT
CDR3: CASSPRQFTGELFF

D: TRBD2
V: TRBV9
J: TRBJ2-3
size: many
DNA: TGTGCCAGCAGCCTAGAGGGTGCGGGAGACCGACCGCAGTATTTT
CDR3: CASSLEGAGDRPQYF

D: .
V: TRBV6-5
J: TRBJ2-7
size: .
DNA: TGTGCCAGCAGTTATCCGGGATCGGTCGGGCGGACCTACGAGCAGTACTTC
CDR3: CASSYPGSVGRTYEQYF

D: TRBD2
V: TRBV10-3
J: TRBJ2-1
size: many
DNA: TGTGCCATCTCCCTAGGACTAGCGGGAGTAATTGAGCAGTTCTTC
CDR3: CAISLGLAGVIEQFF

D: TRBD1
V: TRBV24-1
J: TRBJ2-1
size: .
DNA: TGTGCCACCAGTCTTCCCGGGACAGGGTCCCCTCGGTTCTTC
CDR3: CATSLPGTGSPRFF